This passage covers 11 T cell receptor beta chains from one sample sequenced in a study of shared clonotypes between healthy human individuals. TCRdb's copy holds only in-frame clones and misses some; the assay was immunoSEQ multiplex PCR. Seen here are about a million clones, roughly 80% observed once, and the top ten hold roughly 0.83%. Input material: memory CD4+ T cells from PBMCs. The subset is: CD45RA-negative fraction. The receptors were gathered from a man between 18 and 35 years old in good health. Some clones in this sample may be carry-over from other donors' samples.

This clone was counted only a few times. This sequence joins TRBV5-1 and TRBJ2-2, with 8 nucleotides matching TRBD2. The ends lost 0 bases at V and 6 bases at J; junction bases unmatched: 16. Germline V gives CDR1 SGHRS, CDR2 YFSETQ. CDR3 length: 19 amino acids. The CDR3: CASSLEGVIAGRSAGELFF. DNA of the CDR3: TGCGCCAGCAGCTTGGAAGGTGTAATAGCGGGGCGAAGCGCCGGGGAGCTGTTTTTT. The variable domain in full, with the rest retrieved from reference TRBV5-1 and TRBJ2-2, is KAGVTQTPRYLIKTRGQQVTLSCSPISGHRSVSWYQQTPGQGLQFLFEYFSETQRNKGNFPGRFSGRQFSNSRSEMNVSTLELGDSALYLCASSLEGVIAGRSAGELFFGEGSRLTVL.

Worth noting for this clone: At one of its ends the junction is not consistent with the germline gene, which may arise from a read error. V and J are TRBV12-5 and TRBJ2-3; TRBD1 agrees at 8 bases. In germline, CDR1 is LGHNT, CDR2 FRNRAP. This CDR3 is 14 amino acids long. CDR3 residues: CASGLGQGASTQYF. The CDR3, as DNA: TGTGCTAGTGGCTTGGGGCAGGGGGCCTCGACGCAGTATTTT. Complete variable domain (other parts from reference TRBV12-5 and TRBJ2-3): DARVTQTPRHKVTEMGQEVTMRCQPILGHNTVFWYRQTMMQGLELLAYFRNRAPLDDSGMPKDRFSAEMPDATLATLKIQPSEPRDSAVYFCASGLGQGASTQYFGPGTRLTVL.

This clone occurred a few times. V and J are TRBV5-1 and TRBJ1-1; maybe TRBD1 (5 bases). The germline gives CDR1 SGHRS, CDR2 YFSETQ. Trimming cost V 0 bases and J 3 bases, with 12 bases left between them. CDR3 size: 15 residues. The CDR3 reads CASSLAGIGDTEAFF. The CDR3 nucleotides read TGCGCCAGCAGCTTGGCGGGGATAGGGGACACTGAAGCTTTCTTT. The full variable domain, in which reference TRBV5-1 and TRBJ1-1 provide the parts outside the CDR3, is KAGVTQTPRYLIKTRGQQVTLSCSPISGHRSVSWYQQTPGQGLQFLFEYFSETQRNKGNFPGRFSGRQFSNSRSEMNVSTLELGDSALYLCASSLAGIGDTEAFFGQGTRLTVV.

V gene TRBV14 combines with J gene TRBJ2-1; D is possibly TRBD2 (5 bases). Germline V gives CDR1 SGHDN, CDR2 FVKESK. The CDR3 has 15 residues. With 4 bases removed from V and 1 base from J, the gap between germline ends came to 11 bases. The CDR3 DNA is TGTGCCAGCAGCCCAGACTACAAATCCTACAATGAGCAGTTCTTC. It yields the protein CASSPDYKSYNEQFF.

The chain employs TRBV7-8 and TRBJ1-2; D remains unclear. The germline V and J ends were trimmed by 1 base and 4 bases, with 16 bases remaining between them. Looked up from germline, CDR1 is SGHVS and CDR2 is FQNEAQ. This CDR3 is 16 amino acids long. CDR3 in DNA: TGTGCCAGCAGCTTAGGGGCAGGCGGGCTGGGCTATGGCTACACCTTC. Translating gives CASSLGAGGLGYGYTF. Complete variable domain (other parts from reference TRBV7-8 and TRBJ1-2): GAGVSQSPRYKVAKRGQDVALRCDPISGHVSLFWYQQALGQGPEFLTYFQNEAQLDKSGLPSDRFFAERPEGSVSTLKIQRTQQEDSAVYLCASSLGAGGLGYGYTFGSGTRLTVV.

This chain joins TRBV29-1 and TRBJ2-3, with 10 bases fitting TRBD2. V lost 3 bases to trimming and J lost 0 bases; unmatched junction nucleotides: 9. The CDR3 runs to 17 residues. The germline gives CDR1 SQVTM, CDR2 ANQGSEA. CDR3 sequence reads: CSVDGGQREGSTDTQYF. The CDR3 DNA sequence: TGCAGCGTTGATGGGGGGCAGCGGGAGGGTAGCACAGATACGCAGTATTTT.

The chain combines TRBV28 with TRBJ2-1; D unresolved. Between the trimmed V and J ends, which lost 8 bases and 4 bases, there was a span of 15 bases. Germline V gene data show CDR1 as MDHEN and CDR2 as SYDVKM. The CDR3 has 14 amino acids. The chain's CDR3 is CASAEGGGYNEQFF. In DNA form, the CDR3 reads TGTGCCAGCGCGGAAGGCGGCGGATACAATGAGCAGTTCTTC.

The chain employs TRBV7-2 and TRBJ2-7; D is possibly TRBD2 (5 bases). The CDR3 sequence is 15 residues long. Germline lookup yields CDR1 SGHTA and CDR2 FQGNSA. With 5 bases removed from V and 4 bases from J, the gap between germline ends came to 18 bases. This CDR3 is CASSVGLLLGYEQYF. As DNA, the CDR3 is TGTGCCAGCAGCGTAGGACTCTTATTGGGGTACGAGCAGTACTTC. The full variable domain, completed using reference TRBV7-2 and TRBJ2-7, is GAGVSQSPSNKVTEKGKDVELRCDPISGHTALYWYRQSLGQGLEFLIYFQGNSAPDKSGLPSDRFSAERTGGSVSTLTIQRTQQEDSAVYLCASSVGLLLGYEQYFGPGTRLTVT.

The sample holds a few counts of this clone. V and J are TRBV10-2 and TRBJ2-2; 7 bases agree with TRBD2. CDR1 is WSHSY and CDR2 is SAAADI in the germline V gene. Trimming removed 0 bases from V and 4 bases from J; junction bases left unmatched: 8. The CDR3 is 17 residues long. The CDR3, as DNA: TGCGCCAGCAGTGAGTCTTGGCTAGCGGAGAGCACCGGGGAGCTGTTTTTT. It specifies CASSESWLAESTGELFF.

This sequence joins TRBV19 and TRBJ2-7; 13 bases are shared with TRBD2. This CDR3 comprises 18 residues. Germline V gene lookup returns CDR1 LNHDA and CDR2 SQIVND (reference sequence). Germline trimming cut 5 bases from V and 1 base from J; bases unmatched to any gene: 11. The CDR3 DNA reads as TGTGCCAGTAGTCCTACGTTGGGACTAGCGGGACGTTCCTACGAGCAGTACTTC. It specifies CASSPTLGLAGRSYEQYF.

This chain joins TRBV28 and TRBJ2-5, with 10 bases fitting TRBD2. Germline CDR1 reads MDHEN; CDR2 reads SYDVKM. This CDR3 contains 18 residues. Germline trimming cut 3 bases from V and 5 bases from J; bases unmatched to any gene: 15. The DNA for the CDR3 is TGTGCCAGCAGTTTTAGGCTAGCGGGAGACGGGGATGGGGAGACCCAGTACTTC. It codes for CASSFRLAGDGDGETQYF.